Each of the 17 T cell receptor beta chains below was sequenced from the same sample in a study of post-analysis software for immune sequencing data. Antigens of these TCRs are unknown. cDNA libraries for TCR beta contained unique molecular identifiers. TCRdb independently ran MiXCR on the PCR reads; one entry per CDR3 protein. The table includes hundreds of thousands of distinct CDR3 sequences, about 32% detected once. Study-wide results and caveats: There were roughly 5 TRBV segments more frequent in patients than controls, and TRBV5-6, TRBV5-1 and TRBV20-1 were among them.

The source material was blood. These receptors all come from a girl between 5 and 17 years old with multiple sclerosis.

In its sample, this clonotype was seen a few times. This chain uses TRBV29-1 with TRBJ1-2, with D possibly TRBD1 on 5 matching bases. This CDR3 is built from 11 residues. CDR1 and CDR2 from the germline V gene are SQVTM and ANQGSEA. V was shortened by 7 bases and J by 6 bases, with 12 bases between the two germline ends. CDR3 nucleotides: TGCAGCGCCGCCCAGGGAGATGGCTACACCTTC. This encodes CSAAQGDGYTF.

This clonotype was observed many times. The chain employs TRBV6-2 or TRBV6-3 and TRBJ2-7; D is undetermined. V was pared by 6 bases and J by 2 bases, with 5 bases between. CDR3 length: 11 amino acids. The V gene's germline CDR1 is MNHEY and CDR2 SVGEGT. The CDR3 bases are TGTGCCAGCAGCATGACCTACGAGCAGTACTTC. It codes for CASSMTYEQYF.

In its sample, this clonotype was seen a few times. One end of the junction is discordant with germline, which a read error may explain. This chain uses TRBV29-1 with TRBJ2-2; 10 nucleotides align to TRBD1. Germline CDR1 is SQVTM and CDR2 is ANQGSEA. The CDR3 spans 15 residues. The CDR3 DNA sequence: TGCAGCGGGCGTAGGACAGGGGGGAACACCGGGGAGCGGTTTTTT. Protein product: CSGRRTGGNTGERFF.

The genes are TRBV20-1 and TRBJ2-3; D tentatively reads TRBD1 or TRBD2 (5 bases each). The CDR3 covers 14 residues. Germline lookup yields CDR1 DFQATT and CDR2 SNEGSKA (reference sequence). Trimming took off 5 bases at V and 5 bases at J, with 17 bases between the two ends. CDR3 residues: CSASGAEREDTQYF. The CDR3 DNA is TGCAGTGCTTCCGGGGCGGAGAGGGAAGATACGCAGTATTTT.

This clonotype has more than one count but fewer than ten. The rearrangement links TRBV20-1 to TRBJ1-2; 9 nucleotides match TRBD1. The V segment lost 6 bases and the J segment 8 bases; nucleotides outside the gene matches: 19. The CDR3 is 16 residues long. Germline V lookup: CDR1 DFQATT, CDR2 SNEGSKA (reference sequence). Here the CDR3 reads CSAKFGTGSFQEGYTF. Here the CDR3 DNA reads TGCAGTGCGAAGTTCGGGACAGGGTCTTTTCAGGAGGGCTACACCTTC.

This clonotype turned up a few times. The rearrangement joins TRBV6-2 or TRBV6-3 to TRBJ2-7, with 7 bases that match TRBD2. The J segment lost 3 bases and the V segment lost 5 bases, leaving 4 bases of the junction unmatched. Looked up from germline, CDR1 is MNHEY and CDR2 is SVGEGT. This CDR3 has 13 residues. CDR3 in amino acids: CASSTRDYYEQYF. Written as DNA, the CDR3 is TGTGCCAGCAGTACCCGGGACTACTACGAGCAGTACTTC.

J is TRBJ2-5 and V is TRBV28; 8 bases agree with TRBD1. The J call may be incorrect, as the DNA end agrees better with TRBJ2-7. Germline values: CDR1 MDHEN, CDR2 SYDVKM. The CDR3 is 16 residues long. CDR3 bases: TGTGCCAGCAGGGGGGATGACAGGGGCTCTCTCGGCGAGCAGTACTTC. Translating it yields CASRGDDRGSLGEQYF.

As regards this clonotype: The CDR3 carries no conserved terminal phenylalanine or tryptophan, so it likely arises from a read error. The rearrangement uses TRBV7-9 and TRBJ1-5, with 8 bases matching TRBD1. V shed 8 bases, J shed 4 bases, and the junction held 10 bases outside the gene matches. The CDR3 extends over 15 amino acids. CDR1 SEHNR and CDR2 FQNEAQ come from the germline V gene (reference sequence). The CDR3 sequence is CASGTGQGGNQPQHV. CDR3 bases: TGTGCCAGCGGCACAGGACAGGGAGGGAATCAGCCCCAGCATGTT.

Concerning this clonotype itself: Possible read error: a much larger clone is one base away. The chain joins TRBV20-1 to TRBJ2-7; tentatively, D is TRBD2 (5 bases). The CDR3 length is 12 residues. The V end was cut by 3 bases, the J end by 2 bases, with 8 bases between. CDR1 and CDR2 from the germline V gene are DFQATT and SNEGSKA (reference sequence). CDR3 amino acids: CSARGRPYEQYF. CDR3 nucleotide sequence: TGCAGTGCTAGGGGGAGACCCTACGAGCAGTACTTC.

This clonotype was seen a handful of times. In DNA form, the CDR3 reads TGTGCGGGGGTTACCGGGGAGCTGTTTTTT. The encoded protein is CAGVTGELFF. V is TRBV10-3 and J is TRBJ2-2; perhaps D is TRBD1 or TRBD2 (5 bases each). This CDR3 region has 10 residues. The V gene's germline CDR1 is ENHRY and CDR2 SYGVKD.

The rearrangement uses TRBV5-6 and TRBJ2-7, with D possibly matching TRBD2 (6 bases). The CDR3 has 16 amino acids. The V end was cut by 1 base, the J end by 7 bases, with 21 bases between. From germline, CDR1 is SGHDT and CDR2 YYEEEE. The DNA of the CDR3 is TGTGCCAGCAGCTTGCCAGGACTATTGGGCAACAATGAGCAGTACTTC. Protein: CASSLPGLLGNNEQYF.

This clonotype was seen only a few times. This chain links TRBV10-3 with TRBJ1-4; D is uncertain. This CDR3 is 15 amino acids long. Germline assignment: CDR1 ENHRY and CDR2 SYGVKD. Trimming took off 0 bases at V and 8 bases at J, with 13 bases between the two ends. DNA of the CDR3: TGTGCCATCAGTGAGTCGAATCGCCCAGAAGAAAAACTGTTTTTT. This encodes CAISESNRPEEKLFF.

This clonotype has a handful of counts. This chain uses TRBV2 with TRBJ2-7; D not resolved. The germline V gene encodes CDR1 SNHLY and CDR2 FYNNEI. The CDR3 spans 13 residues. Trimming removed 10 bases from V and 0 bases from J, with 13 bases in between. The CDR3 nucleotides are TGTGCCATTCGAGGCCTCGGCTCCTACGAGCAGTACTTC. This codes for CAIRGLGSYEQYF.

The rearrangement uses TRBV15 and TRBJ2-6; D uncertain. Germline V gives CDR1 LNHNV, CDR2 YYDKDF (reference sequence). Between the trimmed V and J ends, which lost 0 bases and 1 base, there was a span of 7 bases. The CDR3 runs to 16 residues. CDR3 DNA: TGTGCCACCAGCAGAGATAGGGTTTCTGGGGCCAACGTCCTGACTTTC. This sequence encodes CATSRDRVSGANVLTF. Using reference TRBV15 and TRBJ2-6 for the parts outside the CDR3, the full variable domain is DAMVIQNPRYQVTQFGKPVTLSCSQTLNHNVMYWYQQKSSQAPKLLFHYYDKDFNNEADTPDNFQSRRPNTSFCFLDIRSPGLGDTAMYLCATSRDRVSGANVLTFGAGSRLTVL.

The table lists this clonotype with many counts. The chain links TRBV18 to TRBJ2-5; 8 bases align to TRBD1. The V gene end was trimmed by 4 bases and the J gene end by 4 bases; junction bases not matched to a gene: 5. The germline gives CDR1 KGHSH, CDR2 LQKENI. The CDR3 spans 14 residues. The CDR3 DNA reads as TGTGCCAGCTCACTAGGACAGGGAGGAGAGACCCAGTACTTC. Protein: CASSLGQGGETQYF.

As for this clonotype: An end of the junction differs from the germline gene, which may be a read error. V is TRBV4-1 and J is TRBJ2-5; D ambiguous. This CDR3 region has 16 residues. Per the germline V gene, CDR1 is MGHRA and CDR2 is YSYEKL. The CDR3 is CASSQAFGSTRETQYF. DNA of the CDR3: TGCGCCAGTAGCCAAGCTTTCGGGTCCACCAGAGAGACCCAGTACTTC.

The V call is TRBV5-1, the J call TRBJ2-3, with 7 bases aligning to TRBD1. The CDR3 covers 14 residues. V gave up 3 bases and J gave up 4 bases; unmatched junction bases: 5. Per germline, CDR1 SGHRS and CDR2 YFSETQ. In DNA form, the CDR3 reads TGCGCCAGCAGCTACGGACAGGATCCAGATACGCAGTATTTT. Translated, it gives CASSYGQDPDTQYF.